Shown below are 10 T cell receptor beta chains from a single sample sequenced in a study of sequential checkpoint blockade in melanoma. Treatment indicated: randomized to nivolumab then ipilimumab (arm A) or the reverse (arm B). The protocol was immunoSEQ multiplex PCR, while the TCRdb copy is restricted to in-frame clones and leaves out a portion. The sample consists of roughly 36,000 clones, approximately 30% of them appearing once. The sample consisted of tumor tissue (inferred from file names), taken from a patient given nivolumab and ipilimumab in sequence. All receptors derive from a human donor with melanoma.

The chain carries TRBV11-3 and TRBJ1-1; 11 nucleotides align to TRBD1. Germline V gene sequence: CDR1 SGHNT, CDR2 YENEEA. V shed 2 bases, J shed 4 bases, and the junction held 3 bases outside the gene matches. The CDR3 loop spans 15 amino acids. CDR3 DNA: TGTGCCAGCAGCTTAATGGGGACAGGGGGCACTGAAGCTTTCTTT. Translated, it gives CASSLMGTGGTEAFF.

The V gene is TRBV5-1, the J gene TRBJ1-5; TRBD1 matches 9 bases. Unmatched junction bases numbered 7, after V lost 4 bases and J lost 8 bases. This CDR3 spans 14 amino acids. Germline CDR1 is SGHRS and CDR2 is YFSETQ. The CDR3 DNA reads TGCGCCAGCAGCCCAGGACAGGGGAGGGAGCCCCAGCATTTT. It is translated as CASSPGQGREPQHF. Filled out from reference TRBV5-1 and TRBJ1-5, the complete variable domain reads KAGVTQTPRYLIKTRGQQVTLSCSPISGHRSVSWYQQTPGQGLQFLFEYFSETQRNKGNFPGRFSGRQFSNSRSEMNVSTLELGDSALYLCASSPGQGREPQHFGDGTRLSIL.

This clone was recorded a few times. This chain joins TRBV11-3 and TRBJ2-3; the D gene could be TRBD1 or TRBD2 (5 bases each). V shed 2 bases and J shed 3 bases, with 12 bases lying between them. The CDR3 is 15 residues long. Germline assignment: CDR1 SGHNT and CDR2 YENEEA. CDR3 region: CASSLRTPGTDTQYF. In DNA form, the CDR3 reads TGTGCCAGCAGCTTAAGGACACCGGGGACAGATACGCAGTATTTT.

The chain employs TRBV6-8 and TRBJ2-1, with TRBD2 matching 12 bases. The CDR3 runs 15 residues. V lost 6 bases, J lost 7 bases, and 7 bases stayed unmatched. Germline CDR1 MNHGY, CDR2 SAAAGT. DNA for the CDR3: TGTGCCAGCAGGAGACTAGCGGGAGAGCGAAATGAGCAGTTCTTC. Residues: CASRRLAGERNEQFF.

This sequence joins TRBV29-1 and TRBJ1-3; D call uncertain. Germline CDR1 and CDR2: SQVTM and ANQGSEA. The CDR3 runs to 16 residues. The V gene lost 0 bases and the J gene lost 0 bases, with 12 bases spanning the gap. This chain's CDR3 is CSVEDPGRSSGNTIYF. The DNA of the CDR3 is TGCAGCGTTGAAGATCCGGGCAGGAGCTCTGGAAACACCATATATTTT.

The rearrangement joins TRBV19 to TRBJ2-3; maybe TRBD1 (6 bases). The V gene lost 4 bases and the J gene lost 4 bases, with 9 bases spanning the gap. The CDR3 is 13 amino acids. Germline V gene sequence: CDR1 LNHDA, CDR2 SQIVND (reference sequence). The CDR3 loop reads CASSTTGPDTQYF. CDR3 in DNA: TGTGCCAGTAGTACTACAGGGCCAGATACGCAGTATTTT.

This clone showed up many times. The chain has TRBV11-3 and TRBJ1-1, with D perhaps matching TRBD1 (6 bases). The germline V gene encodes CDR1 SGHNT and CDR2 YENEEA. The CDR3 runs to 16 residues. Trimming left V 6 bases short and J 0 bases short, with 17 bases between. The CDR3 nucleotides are TGTGCCAGCAGGAAAGTTATGGGGGGCATGAACACTGAAGCTTTCTTT. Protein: CASRKVMGGMNTEAFF.

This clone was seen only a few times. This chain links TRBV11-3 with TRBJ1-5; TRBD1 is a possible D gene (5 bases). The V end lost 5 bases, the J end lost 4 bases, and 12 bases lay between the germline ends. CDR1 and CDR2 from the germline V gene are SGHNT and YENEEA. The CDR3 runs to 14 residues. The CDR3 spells CASSLFGGNQPQHF. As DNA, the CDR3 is TGTGCCAGCAGCCTCTTCGGGGGAAATCAGCCCCAGCATTTT.

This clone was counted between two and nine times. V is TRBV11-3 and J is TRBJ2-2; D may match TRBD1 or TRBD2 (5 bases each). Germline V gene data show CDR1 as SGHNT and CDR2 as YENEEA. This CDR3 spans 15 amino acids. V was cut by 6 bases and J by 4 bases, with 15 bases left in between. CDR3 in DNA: TGTGCCAGCAGACCTGGCGGTGGGGGCACCGGGGAGCTGTTTTTT. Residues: CASRPGGGGTGELFF.

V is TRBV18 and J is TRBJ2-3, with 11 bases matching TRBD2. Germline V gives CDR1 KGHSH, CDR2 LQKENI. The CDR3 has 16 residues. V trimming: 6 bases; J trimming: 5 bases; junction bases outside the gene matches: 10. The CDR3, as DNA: TGTGCCAGCTCCGCAGTAGCGGGGGGGCCTAAAGATACGCAGTATTTT. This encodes CASSAVAGGPKDTQYF.